A single sample is the source of the 19 T cell receptor beta chains below, sequenced in a study of cytomegalovirus exposure and HLA in healthy donors. PCR involved 60 Vbeta and 13 Jbeta primers. TCRdb's table, derived via immunoSEQ multiplex PCR, lists solely in-frame clones and lacks some. This table has approximately 100,000 clones, under 80% appearing once. The sequenced sample was PBMCs. Receptor source: a human donor in good health.

The chain carries TRBV5-4 and TRBJ2-3; 7 nucleotides match TRBD2. Trimming removed 4 bases from V and 0 bases from J; junction bases left unmatched: 11. Germline V gene sequence: CDR1 SGHNT, CDR2 YYREEE (reference sequence). This CDR3 is 17 amino acids long. CDR3 sequence: CASSPPRAGRSTDTQYF. CDR3 coding DNA: TGTGCCAGCAGCCCACCCCGAGCGGGGCGTAGCACAGATACGCAGTATTTT. The full variable domain, completed using reference TRBV5-4 and TRBJ2-3, is ETGVTQSPTHLIKTRGQQVTLRCSSQSGHNTVSWYQQALGQGPQFIFQYYREEENGRGNFPPRFSGLQFPNYSSELNVNALELDDSALYLCASSPPRAGRSTDTQYFGPGTRLTVL.

V is TRBV13 and J is TRBJ2-1; 13 nucleotides match TRBD2. After removal of 2 bases from V and 2 bases from J, the junction contained 9 bases not matched to a gene. CDR1 and CDR2 from the germline V gene are PRHDT and FYEKMQ (reference sequence). The CDR3 loop spans 19 amino acids. CDR3 in DNA: TGTGCCAGCAGCTTAATGCCCGGGACTAGCGGGATAGCCTACAATGAGCAGTTCTTC. This gives the protein CASSLMPGTSGIAYNEQFF. The full variable domain, its missing parts supplied by reference TRBV13 and TRBJ2-1, is AAGVIQSPRHLIKEKRETATLKCYPIPRHDTVYWYQQGPGQDPQFLISFYEKMQSDKGSIPDRFSAQQFSDYHSELNMSSLELGDSALYFCASSLMPGTSGIAYNEQFFGPGTRLTVL.

The chain has TRBV12-5 and TRBJ2-1; TRBD2 aligns across 9 bases. There are 15 residues in the CDR3. Trimming at V came to 5 bases and at J to 4 bases, leaving 6 bases not matched to a gene. CDR1 and CDR2 from the germline V gene are LGHNT and FRNRAP. CDR3 sequence: CASGDLAGKYNEQFF. The CDR3 DNA sequence: TGTGCTAGTGGTGATCTAGCGGGAAAATACAATGAGCAGTTCTTC.

This rearrangement joins TRBV29-1 to TRBJ2-3, with D maybe TRBD1 (7 bases). V was cut by 1 base and J by 3 bases, with 11 bases left in between. Germline lookup yields CDR1 SQVTM and CDR2 ANQGSEA. This CDR3 region has 14 residues. CDR3 sequence reads: CSVEGRGRTDTQYF. In DNA form, the CDR3 reads TGCAGCGTTGAAGGGAGGGGGCGAACAGATACGCAGTATTTT.

The rearrangement links TRBV7-9 to TRBJ1-5; D is perhaps TRBD1 (5 bases). The V gene's germline CDR1 is SEHNR and CDR2 FQNEAQ (reference sequence). This CDR3 has 16 residues. V was trimmed by 5 bases and J by 12 bases, leaving 26 bases between them. The chain's CDR3 is CASSREDTLISSDQHF. The CDR3 DNA reads TGTGCCAGCAGCCGAGAGGACACCCTCATCAGCAGTGACCAGCATTTT.

The V call is TRBV7-9, the J call TRBJ1-1; D not certain. The CDR3 loop spans 15 amino acids. Germline V gene lookup returns CDR1 SEHNR and CDR2 FQNEAQ (reference sequence). V was clipped by 2 bases and J by 0 bases, with 10 bases between them. CDR3 region: CASSLYQNMNTEAFF. As DNA, the CDR3 is TGTGCCAGCAGCTTATATCAGAACATGAACACTGAAGCTTTCTTT. Drawing the rest from reference TRBV7-9 and TRBJ1-1, the complete variable domain is DTGVSQNPRHKITKRGQNVTFRCDPISEHNRLYWYRQTLGQGPEFLTYFQNEAQLEKSRLLSDRFSAERPKGSFSTLEIQRTEQGDSAMYLCASSLYQNMNTEAFFGQGTRLTVV.

V and J are TRBV5-6 and TRBJ2-2, with a weak D call TRBD2 (7 bases). Germline loops: CDR1 SGHDT, CDR2 YYEEEE. The CDR3 is made up of 17 amino acids. Trimming pared 1 base from V and 4 bases from J, leaving 17 bases between. This chain's CDR3 is CASSLRGGGAGTGELFF. The CDR3 DNA reads as TGTGCCAGCAGCTTGCGTGGGGGGGGCGCGGGCACCGGGGAGCTGTTTTTT.

This clone was seen a few times. V gene TRBV4-1 combines with J gene TRBJ2-1; 11 positions agree with TRBD2. Germline V CDR1 and CDR2: MGHRA, YSYEKL. V was clipped by 4 bases and J by 8 bases; unmatched bases: 10. CDR3 length: 16 residues. CDR3 loop: CASSRGLAGGVDEQFF. The CDR3 coding sequence is TGCGCCAGCAGCCGAGGACTAGCGGGTGGTGTTGATGAGCAGTTCTTC.

The chain carries TRBV5-6 and TRBJ2-1; TRBD1 agrees at 9 bases. V lost 4 bases, J lost 0 bases, and 2 bases stayed unmatched. The CDR3 extends over 15 amino acids. CDR1 and CDR2 (germline): SGHDT, YYEEEE. The CDR3 DNA is TGTGCCAGCAGCGGGACAGGGAGCTCCTACAATGAGCAGTTCTTC. It translates to CASSGTGSSYNEQFF.

This clone came up once. V gene TRBV9 combines with J gene TRBJ2-1, with D maybe TRBD2 (6 bases). The CDR3 has 16 amino acids. Germline V gene data show CDR1 as SGDLS and CDR2 as YYNGEE. V shed 0 bases and J shed 1 base, with 11 bases lying between them. The CDR3 DNA follows: TGTGCCAGCAGCGTAGCCGGGAGCCGATCCTACAATGAGCAGTTCTTC. The encoded protein is CASSVAGSRSYNEQFF. The full variable domain, in which reference TRBV9 and TRBJ2-1 provide the parts outside the CDR3, is DSGVTQTPKHLITATGQRVTLRCSPRSGDLSVYWYQQSLDQGLQFLIQYYNGEERAKGNILERFSAQQFPDLHSELNLSSLELGDSALYFCASSVAGSRSYNEQFFGPGTRLTVL.

This chain connects TRBV6-5 to TRBJ1-2; tentatively, D is TRBD1 (5 bases). Deletions cut 6 bases from V and 0 bases from J, with 14 bases between. Germline loops: CDR1 MNHEY, CDR2 SVGAGI. This CDR3 has 15 amino acids. In DNA, the CDR3 is TGTGCCAGCAGACTCACTCCGACAGCTAACTATGGCTACACCTTC. Protein product: CASRLTPTANYGYTF.

The chain couples TRBV10-1 to TRBJ2-5; D is ambiguous. The CDR3 length is 13 residues. Trimming shortened V by 6 bases and J by 5 bases, and 13 bases separated the two germline ends. The germline V gene has CDR1 WNHNN and CDR2 SYGVQD (reference sequence). The CDR3: CASSPRLAETQYF. CDR3 in DNA: TGCGCCAGCAGCCCCAGGTTGGCGGAGACCCAGTACTTC.

The chain links TRBV9 to TRBJ2-1, with TRBD2 identical over 15 bases. Germline CDR1 reads SGDLS; CDR2 reads YYNGEE. Trimming took 3 bases from V and 0 from J; bases not matched to a gene: 10. CDR3 length: 20 residues. The CDR3, as DNA: TGTGCCAGCAGCGGATGGACTAGCGGGAGGGCCTACAGCTCCTACAATGAGCAGTTCTTC. This translates into CASSGWTSGRAYSSYNEQFF.

The chain combines TRBV6-5 with TRBJ2-3, with 8 bases identical to TRBD1. Germline V gene lookup returns CDR1 MNHEY and CDR2 SVGAGI. V shed 6 bases and J 2 bases; nucleotides not matched to a gene: 7. This CDR3 spans 15 amino acids. The CDR3 DNA follows: TGTGCCAGCAGGGAGGACAGGGATCACACAGATACGCAGTATTTT. It specifies CASREDRDHTDTQYF.

The chain uses TRBV9 and TRBJ1-1; D unclear. Trimming shortened V by 0 bases and J by 0 bases, and 15 bases separated the two germline ends. The CDR3 is made up of 17 amino acids. CDR1 and CDR2 from the germline V gene are SGDLS and YYNGEE. CDR3 bases: TGTGCCAGCAGCGTAGGGGTTGAGCGGGTCTTGAACACTGAAGCTTTCTTT. Residues: CASSVGVERVLNTEAFF.

The chain carries TRBV7-8 and TRBJ1-5, with a weak D call TRBD1 (6 bases). Germline CDR1 and CDR2: SGHVS and FQNEAQ. This CDR3 has 14 residues. Deletions cut 3 bases from V and 4 bases from J, with 10 bases between. The CDR3 coding sequence is TGTGCCAGCAGCTTCGGACAGAAGAATCAGCCCCAGCATTTT. Its protein product is CASSFGQKNQPQHF.

The chain carries TRBV7-8 and TRBJ2-2, with 8 bases aligning to TRBD1. CDR3 size: 15 residues. Per germline, CDR1 SGHVS and CDR2 FQNEAQ. J was trimmed by 6 bases and V by 1 base; bases with no gene match: 4. As DNA, the CDR3 is TGTGCCAGCAGCTTAGTCCAGGGGGCGGCCGGGGAGCTGTTTTTT. Amino acid sequence: CASSLVQGAAGELFF.

This clone appeared a single time. The V and J genes are TRBV27 and TRBJ2-7, with D possibly being TRBD1 (5 bases). Germline values: CDR1 MNHEY, CDR2 SMNVEV (reference sequence). V lost 3 bases and J lost 6, with 15 bases in between. The CDR3 is 14 residues long. The CDR3 sequence is CASSFRQGPAEQYF. In DNA form, the CDR3 reads TGTGCCAGCAGTTTTCGTCAGGGCCCTGCCGAGCAGTACTTC.

The chain combines TRBV7-9 with TRBJ2-7; 15 bases map to TRBD2. The CDR3 loop spans 16 amino acids. The J segment lost 2 bases and the V segment lost 5 bases, leaving 4 bases of the junction unmatched. Germline CDR1 reads SEHNR; CDR2 reads FQNEAQ (reference sequence). The CDR3 loop reads CASSTGLAGGAYEQYF. In DNA, the CDR3 is TGTGCCAGCAGCACTGGACTAGCGGGAGGGGCCTACGAGCAGTACTTC.